Shown below are 21 T cell receptor beta chains from a single sample sequenced in a study of OX40 agonist ivuxolimab in advanced cancers. Sequenced by immunoSEQ multiplex PCR; TCRdb stores in-frame clones only, minus some. The sample holds roughly 73,000 clones; roughly 80% are singletons and the top ten take about 1.1%. Sequenced material: CD4+ or CD8+ T cells sorted from blood, taken in a trial of the OX40 agonist ivuxolimab. These receptors were taken from an adult with an advanced solid tumor such as melanoma, head and neck, liver or kidney cancer.

The chain couples TRBV2 to TRBJ2-7; D not resolved. V lost 6 bases and J 2 bases, leaving 14 bases between the germline ends. Germline V gives CDR1 SNHLY, CDR2 FYNNEI. CDR3 length equals 14 residues. Here the CDR3 DNA reads TGTGCCAGCAGCTATACGGTCCAGGCCTACGAGCAGTACTTC. Its translation is CASSYTVQAYEQYF.

This clone was seen only once. This chain links TRBV18 with TRBJ2-5; 9 bases agree with TRBD2. The ends lost 3 bases at V and 4 bases at J; junction bases unmatched: 6. Germline CDR1 KGHSH, CDR2 LQKENI. There are 15 residues in the CDR3. The CDR3 is CASSPYSGGRETQYF. As DNA, the CDR3 is TGTGCCAGCTCACCGTATAGCGGGGGAAGAGAGACCCAGTACTTC.

This sequence joins TRBV7-9 and TRBJ1-1; D remains unclear. V was trimmed by 0 bases and J by 0 bases, leaving 8 bases between them. The length of the CDR3 is 15 residues. Germline V lookup: CDR1 SEHNR, CDR2 FQNEAQ (reference sequence). The CDR3 loop is CASSLARLMNTEAFF. DNA of the CDR3: TGTGCCAGCAGCTTAGCCAGATTGATGAACACTGAAGCTTTCTTT.

This clone occurred a few times. The chain uses TRBV29-1 and TRBJ1-1; D possibly corresponds to TRBD1 (6 bases). Trimming shortened V by 8 bases and J by 4 bases, and 11 bases separated the two germline ends. This CDR3 contains 11 residues. Germline V gives CDR1 SQVTM, CDR2 ANQGSEA. The CDR3 is CSSGVATEAFF. CDR3 in DNA: TGCAGCTCAGGGGTGGCCACTGAAGCTTTCTTT. The complete variable domain, with remaining parts taken from reference TRBV29-1 and TRBJ1-1, reads SAVISQKPSRDICQRGTSLTIQCQVDSQVTMMFWYRQQPGQSLTLIATANQGSEATYESGFVIDKFPISRPNLTFSTLTVSNMSPEDSSIYLCSSGVATEAFFGQGTRLTVV.

The chain has TRBV6-6 and TRBJ2-1, with 9 positions matching TRBD2. Germline CDR1 is MNHNY and CDR2 is SVGAGI (reference sequence). V was clipped by 3 bases and J by 2 bases; unmatched bases: 5. This CDR3 has 16 residues. CDR3 region: CASSYPAGGTYNEQFF. The CDR3 DNA is TGTGCCAGCAGTTATCCTGCGGGGGGGACCTACAATGAGCAGTTCTTC.

There are a few counts of this clone. The chain uses TRBV6-1 and TRBJ1-1; 11 bases are shared with TRBD1. From germline, CDR1 is MNHNS and CDR2 SASEGT. V lost 10 bases to trimming and J lost 4 bases; unmatched junction nucleotides: 8. This CDR3 contains 14 residues. The CDR3: CATDRDRGGTEAFF. The DNA of the CDR3 is TGTGCCACCGACAGGGACAGGGGGGGCACTGAAGCTTTCTTT.

The chain combines TRBV28 with TRBJ2-1, with D maybe TRBD2 (5 bases). CDR3 size: 13 residues. The V gene lost 7 bases and the J gene lost 0 bases, with 7 bases spanning the gap. The germline V gene encodes CDR1 MDHEN and CDR2 SYDVKM. This CDR3 reads CASTSGSYNEQFF. CDR3 coding DNA: TGTGCCAGCACCAGCGGCTCCTACAATGAGCAGTTCTTC.

This chain joins TRBV10-1 and TRBJ1-3; D not resolved. The CDR3 sequence is 13 residues long. V was pared by 0 bases and J by 3 bases, with 3 bases between. CDR1 and CDR2 (germline): WNHNN, SYGVQD (reference sequence). In DNA, the CDR3 is TGCGCCAGCAGTGAGTCTCGTGGAAACACCATATATTTT. This gives the protein CASSESRGNTIYF.

The CDR3, as DNA: TGCACCAGCAGCCCCACCGGGACTAGCGGGGGGCCATTCTGGGACGAGCAGTACTTC. Amino acid sequence: CTSSPTGTSGGPFWDEQYF. The rearrangement joins TRBV1 to TRBJ2-7; the D call of TRBD2 is as the table states it, not checked on the DNA. TRBV1 counts as a pseudogene. CDR3 length: 19 residues.

The V and J genes are TRBV2 and TRBJ2-2; D is ambiguous. This CDR3 has 14 amino acids. V lost 7 bases to trimming and J lost 6 bases, with 15 bases between them. From germline, CDR1 is SNHLY and CDR2 FYNNEI. CDR3 nucleotide sequence: TGTGCCAGCATACCCGGTAAAGGTTCCGGGGAGCTGTTTTTT. Residues: CASIPGKGSGELFF.

The chain is built from TRBV11-2 and TRBJ2-7; unclear D gene. Trimming took off 5 bases at V and 0 bases at J, with 11 bases between the two ends. The CDR3 is 14 amino acids. Germline CDR1 is SGHAT and CDR2 is FQNNGV. The DNA of the CDR3 is TGTGCCAGCAGCAGGGAAAGGAGCTCCTACGAGCAGTACTTC. This translates into CASSRERSSYEQYF.

This chain joins TRBV6-1 and TRBJ2-3, with TRBD2 matching 7 bases. Germline CDR1 MNHNS, CDR2 SASEGT. The CDR3 runs to 15 residues. After removal of 6 bases from V and 3 bases from J, the junction contained 9 bases not matched to a gene. CDR3 sequence reads: CASRSGLVGTDTQYF. CDR3 DNA sequence: TGTGCCAGCAGATCTGGACTAGTTGGGACAGATACGCAGTATTTT.

CDR3: CASSLGGQGYNEQYF. Written as DNA, the CDR3 is TGTGCCAGCAGCTTAGGCGGACAGGGGTACAACGAGCAGTACTTC. This rearrangement joins TRBV11-3 to TRBJ2-7; 9 nucleotides agree with TRBD1. This CDR3 is built from 15 residues. The V segment lost 1 base and the J segment 5 bases; nucleotides outside the gene matches: 6. CDR1 is SGHNT, CDR2 YENEEA, per germline.

This rearrangement joins TRBV2 to TRBJ2-7, with D tentatively TRBD1 (6 bases). V lost 3 bases to trimming and J lost 1 base, with 10 bases between them. The CDR3 length is 14 residues. Germline loops: CDR1 SNHLY, CDR2 FYNNEI. This chain's CDR3 is CASSDQGYSYEQYF. CDR3 sequence (DNA): TGTGCCAGCAGTGATCAGGGGTATTCCTACGAGCAGTACTTC. The full variable domain, in which reference TRBV2 and TRBJ2-7 provide the parts outside the CDR3, is EPEVTQTPSHQVTQMGQEVILRCVPISNHLYFYWYRQILGQKVEFLVSFYNNEISEKSEIFDDQFSVERPDGSNFTLKIRSTKLEDSAMYFCASSDQGYSYEQYFGPGTRLTVT.

This chain joins TRBV18 and TRBJ1-2, with 7 bases aligning to TRBD1. V shed 2 bases and J 5 bases; nucleotides not matched to a gene: 8. This CDR3 spans 15 amino acids. The germline gives CDR1 KGHSH, CDR2 LQKENI. The CDR3 DNA sequence: TGTGCCAGCTCACCATCCACAGGGGAGAGTTATGGCTACACCTTC. Amino acids: CASSPSTGESYGYTF.

V is TRBV30 and J is TRBJ2-3, with TRBD1 matching 9 bases. Germline assignment: CDR1 GTSNPN and CDR2 SVGIG (reference sequence). CDR3 length: 15 residues. V lost 8 bases to trimming and J lost 0 bases; unmatched junction nucleotides: 9. CDR3 nucleotide sequence: TGTGCCGTCTCAAGACAGGGGGTTAGCACAGATACGCAGTATTTT. It specifies CAVSRQGVSTDTQYF.

V and J are TRBV28 and TRBJ1-4; the D is unclear. Trimming shortened V by 5 bases and J by 17 bases, and 18 bases separated the two germline ends. Germline V gives CDR1 MDHEN, CDR2 SYDVKM. The CDR3 consists of 12 residues. As DNA, the CDR3 is TGTGCCAGCAGTCGGGCTCCGGGGTTGCTTTTTTTT. It yields the protein CASSRAPGLLFF.

This chain connects TRBV27 to TRBJ2-5; the D is unclear. From germline, CDR1 is MNHEY and CDR2 SMNVEV (reference sequence). The ends were cut back, 0 bases at V and 3 bases at J, with 11 bases in the middle. This CDR3 comprises 15 residues. This CDR3 is CASSLSGSNEETQYF. The CDR3, as DNA: TGTGCCAGCAGTTTATCGGGCAGTAACGAAGAGACCCAGTACTTC.

The chain uses TRBV7-6 and TRBJ1-1; possibly TRBD1 for D (6 bases). The CDR3 length is 13 residues. Germline V gives CDR1 SGHVS, CDR2 FNYEAQ. V gave up 6 bases and J gave up 2 bases, with 10 bases separating them. Here the CDR3 DNA reads TGTGCCAGCAGACAACAGGGAAACACTGAAGCTTTCTTT. This sequence encodes CASRQQGNTEAFF.

The chain joins TRBV7-8 to TRBJ2-5, with a possible D match to TRBD1 (5 bases). CDR1 is SGHVS, CDR2 FQNEAQ, per germline. The CDR3 is 14 amino acids. The V end was cut by 7 bases, the J end by 5 bases, with 17 bases between. The CDR3 region is CASNPPGIWETQYF. In DNA form, the CDR3 reads TGTGCCAGCAACCCCCCAGGGATTTGGGAGACCCAGTACTTC.

The chain combines TRBV6-6 with TRBJ2-7; unclear D gene. The V gene's germline CDR1 is MNHNY and CDR2 SVGAGI (reference sequence). Between the trimmed V and J ends, which lost 6 bases and 0 bases, there was a span of 12 bases. The CDR3 runs to 14 residues. The CDR3 region has the DNA TGTGCCAGCAGGCGGACGGCGAGCTCCTACGAGCAGTACTTC. This codes for CASRRTASSYEQYF.